This T cell receptor (beta chain) stems from a study of shared clonotypes between healthy human individuals (TCRdb year 2020). Background for the entire study: A few men and two women, aged 18 to 49 years, made up the cohort. For each donor, CD4 naive and CD4 memory were each run on three plates, CD8 naive on two plates, and CD8 memory on one plate. Blood TCR repertoires of five healthy adults were deeply sequenced to estimate repertoire size and the extent of clonotype sharing between individuals. Different laboratories and diverse techniques were used to prepare libraries and sequence TCR repertoires, to increase sequencing depth and limit assay-specific biases. Each donor's leukapheresis produced roughly between roughly 0.9 and 9 billion PBMCs. The paper as a whole reports these results and caveats: Even with the large sequencing depth, rarefaction of the sorted-subset datasets indicated that sequencing was incomplete. Compared with non-shared clonotypes, clonotypes shared by all four sorted-subset donors had higher generation probabilities. When a handful of donors were compared, the shared fraction of clonotypes was approximately 5% for naive CD4, over 3% for naive CD8, more than 2% for memory CD4, and around 0.37% for memory CD8. Because the study included a small number of donors, the genetic and exposure-history diversity represented was limited. Sampling was limited to blood, and TCR repertoires in tissue likely differ from TCR repertoires in blood. Naive subsets generally had larger estimated clonotype richness than memory subsets did. Based on pairwise subsampling, the degree of clonotype sharing among donors was expected to be affected by sequencing depth.

TCR CDR3 regions were amplified from genomic DNA by multiplex PCR using the deep immunoSEQ assay. Extracted genomic DNA from each cell subset was spread evenly across all wells of several immunoSEQ 96-well plates, with each plate serving as a replicate. For sorted subsets, 200 to 250 ng of genomic DNA, equivalent to 25,000 to 30,000 T cell genomes, went into each replicate PCR. Purified libraries were quantified with a Qubit 3.0 fluorometer, sized on a Bioanalyzer 2100, and re-quantified with the KAPA Library Quantification kit. Every immunoSEQ 96-well plate was sequenced on a separate single-read 150-cycle Illumina NextSeq 550 flow cell. The source study handled its data this way. The immunoSEQ output contained only junctional sequences without quality scores, so filtering could not match that applied to full-length reads. Sequences were annotated with PyIR, a Python wrapper for IgBLAST v1.9, and V/J genes and CDR3 were assigned using IMGT germline references. Any read was removed if the V/J assignment was weak (E-value above 1e-6), the CDR3 was missing, or the read contained stop codons, out-of-frame junctions, or ambiguous translated residues. V3J clonotypes were defined as sequences sharing the same inferred V gene, J gene, and CDR3 amino acid sequence. Percentage overlap between repertoires was calculated by dividing the number of shared unique clonotypes by the size of the smaller repertoire. Richness of each repertoire was evaluated using RTK rarefaction, the Chao1 estimator, and Recon v2.1 estimates of unobserved clonotypes. OLGA was used to compute generation probabilities for all TCRbeta clonotypes that the gDNA method yielded from several donors. Imported from immuneACCESS, the table was reduced by TCRdb to in-frame sequences with V and J called. These copies leave out some clones; in studies compared against another copy, an unresolved V gene accounts for under half, and the cause of the remainder is not known. The DNA gave D and trimming, while V, J and clone size come from that table. In this sample the table shows some 2,500,000 clones, around 93% of which occur a single time. The top ten constitute about 0.36% of the sample.

Healthy HIV-negative adults with no recently reported acute infections or vaccinations were included as donors. All donors were Caucasian adults living in Nashville, Tennessee, USA. Magnetic negative selection was used to enrich CD4+ T cells, after which naive cells were positively selected on CD45RA and the negative fraction became the memory subset. Blood was collected by leukapheresis, and PBMCs were isolated by Ficoll-Histopaque density gradient centrifugation and then cryopreserved in liquid nitrogen vapor phase. Analytical flow cytometry was used to check the purity and quantity of each magnetically sorted T cell population. Genomic DNA was isolated from each sorted fraction and quantified by UV absorbance on a Nanodrop 2000c. Reading the germline V gene (reference sequence) gives CDR1 SGHNT and CDR2 YYREEE. Relative to germline, V is missing 4 bases and J is missing 2 bases, with 5 bases of the junction outside any gene match. The CDR3 goes from the cysteine to the phenylalanine over 15 residues. Just CDR3 DNA is preserved here, 45 bases in frame from base 1.

Regarding this clone: What this receptor recognizes is not known. No much larger clone exists at a distance of one base, and base qualities are not known.

This TCR was recovered from a man aged 18 to 35 in good health. Some clones in this sample may be carry-over from other donors' samples. The V gene is TRBV5-4 and the J gene is TRBJ2-2, and 7 bases in between align with TRBD2. Sequenced material: naive CD4+ T cells from PBMCs. Reading the label with the study, this specimen's cell subset or site is: CD45RA+ positively selected. The DNA is as follows: TGTGCCAGCAGCCAAGGACTAGTCAACACCGGGGAGCTGTTTTTT. Its product reads: CASSQGLVNTGELFF.